This T cell receptor beta chain was profiled in a study of cytomegalovirus exposure and HLA in healthy donors. From germline, CDR1 is SGHVS and CDR2 FQNEAQ. This CDR3 spans 15 amino acids. Trimming stripped 2 bases from V and 1 base from J, with 11 bases between. With respect to this clone: Its antigen is not identified.

PCR employed 60 Vbeta and 13 Jbeta primers. Data came from immunoSEQ multiplex PCR; TCRdb stores just in-frame clones and leaves some out. Seen here are over 150,000 clones, less than 85% observed once, and the top ten hold 4% to 6%. Study-wide findings and caveats: In a later analysis, HLA-associated beta chains showed higher expansion and lower generation probabilities than comparable chains.

This clonotype was obtained from a man between 18 and 29 years old in good health and CMV-seronegative. The chain employs TRBV7-8 and TRBJ2-5; no definite D call. Sequenced sample: PBMCs. For the CDR3, the DNA is TGTGCCAGCAGCTTAAAGTGGTTAGCCCAAGAGACCCAGTACTTC. It yields the protein CASSLKWLAQETQYF.